The clone carrying this T cell receptor beta chain was seen a few times. Its antigen is currently unknown. As it was prepared, the TCRbeta library received unique molecular identifiers. Using its own MiXCR run on the PCR reads, TCRdb lists one record per CDR3 protein. The repertoire includes over 45,000 distinct CDR3 sequences, 5.5% to 7.5% of them detected once, and about 33% sits in the top ten. Trimming cost V 0 bases and J 8 bases, with 23 bases left between them. The CDR3 is 18 amino acids. The data originate from a study of T-cell reconstitution after alpha-beta-depleted transplantation in children. Overall study findings and caveats: There were some patients whose high TCRbeta diversity at day 60 came from surviving recipient T cells and thymic progenitors. Two months or so post-transplant, alpha-beta T cells reportedly derived from several hundred expanded graft clones. T-cell numbers and diversity one year post-transplant derived largely from freshly generated T cells.

The material sequenced was PBMCs, mostly from graft donor cells, taken 60 days after TCRalphabeta/CD19-depleted stem cell transplant. This chain uses TRBV23-1 with TRBJ2-1; D is unclear. TRBV23-1 is recorded as an ORF, its role being uncertain. This sequence originates from a female patient between 2 and 10 years old who had a stem cell transplant for aplastic anemia, so the T cells may come from the graft donor. The CDR3 DNA is TGCGCCAGCAGTCAATCCAAGGGATTCCTTCTCTGGAGCGATGAGCAGTTCTTC. It is translated as CASSQSKGFLLWSDEQFF.